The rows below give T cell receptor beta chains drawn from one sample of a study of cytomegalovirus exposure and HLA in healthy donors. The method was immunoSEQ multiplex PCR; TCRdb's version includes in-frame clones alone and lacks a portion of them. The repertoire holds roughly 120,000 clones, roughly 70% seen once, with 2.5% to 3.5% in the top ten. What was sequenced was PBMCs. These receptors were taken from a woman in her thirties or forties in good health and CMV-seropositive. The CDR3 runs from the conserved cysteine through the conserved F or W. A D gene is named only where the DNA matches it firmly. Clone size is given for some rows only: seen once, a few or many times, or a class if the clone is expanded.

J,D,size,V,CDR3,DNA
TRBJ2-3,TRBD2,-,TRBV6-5,CASRNLAAGTDTQYF,TGTGCCAGCAGGAACCTAGCGGCGGGCACAGATACGCAGTATTTT
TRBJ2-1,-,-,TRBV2,CASSEREANEQFF,TGTGCCAGCAGTGAGAGGGAGGCCAATGAGCAGTTCTTC
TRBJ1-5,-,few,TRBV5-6,CASSLAGTSPVQPQHF,TGTGCCAGCAGCCTCGCCGGGACAAGTCCGGTTCAGCCCCAGCATTTT
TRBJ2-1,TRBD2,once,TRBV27,CASSLGLAGYNEQFF,TGTGCCAGCAGTTTGGGACTAGCGGGGTACAATGAGCAGTTCTTC
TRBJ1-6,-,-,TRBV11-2,CATNTNRSPLHF,TGTGCCACAAACACGAACAGGTCACCCCTCCACTTT
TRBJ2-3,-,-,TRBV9,CASSVTGVDTDTQYF,TGTGCCAGCAGCGTGACGGGGGTCGACACAGATACGCAGTATTTT
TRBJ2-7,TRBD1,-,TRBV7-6,CASSLAWTGNSYEQYF,TGTGCCAGCAGCTTAGCATGGACAGGGAACTCCTACGAGCAGTACTTC
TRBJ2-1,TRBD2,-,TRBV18,CASSPPQAGGRDEQFF,TGTGCCAGCTCACCACCCCAAGCGGGGGGGCGCGATGAGCAGTTCTTC
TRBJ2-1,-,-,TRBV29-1,CSVDNAGREYNEQFF,TGCAGCGTTGATAACGCGGGTAGGGAATACAATGAGCAGTTCTTC
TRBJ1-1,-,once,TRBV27,CASSPGSNTEAFF,TGTGCCAGCAGTCCAGGGTCCAACACTGAAGCTTTCTTT
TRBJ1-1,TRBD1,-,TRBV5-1,CASSPGTGGGDTEAFF,TGCGCCAGCAGCCCGGGGACAGGGGGAGGGGACACTGAAGCTTTCTTT
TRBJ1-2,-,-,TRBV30,CAWSVQENYGYTF,TGTGCCTGGAGTGTACAGGAGAACTATGGCTACACCTTC
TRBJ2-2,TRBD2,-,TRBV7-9,CASSTSRPTSGGPTGELFF,TGTGCCAGCAGCACATCACGCCCGACTAGCGGGGGGCCCACCGGGGAGCTGTTTTTT
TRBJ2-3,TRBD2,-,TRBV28,CASSREGESTDTQYF,TGTGCCAGCTCCCGGGAGGGGGAGAGCACAGATACGCAGTATTTT
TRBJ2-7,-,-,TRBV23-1,CASLDSRIYEQYF,TGCGCCAGCTTGGACAGCCGAATCTACGAGCAGTACTTC
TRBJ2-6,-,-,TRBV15,CATSRDRSYSGANVLTF,TGTGCCACCAGCAGAGATCGGAGCTACTCTGGGGCCAACGTCCTGACTTTC
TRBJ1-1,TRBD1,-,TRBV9,CASSRTGGTPPEAFF,TGTGCCAGCAGCCGGACAGGGGGCACTCCCCCTGAAGCTTTCTTT
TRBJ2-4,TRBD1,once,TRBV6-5,CASSWGQGTKNIQYF,TGTGCCAGCAGTTGGGGACAGGGGACCAAAAACATTCAGTACTTC
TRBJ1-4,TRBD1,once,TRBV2,CASNRATGGVREKLFF,TGTGCCAGCAATCGAGCTACAGGGGGCGTTCGTGAAAAACTGTTTTTT
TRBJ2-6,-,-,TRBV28,CASSPTSSGANVLTF,TGTGCCAGCAGTCCGACAAGCTCTGGGGCCAACGTCCTGACTTTC
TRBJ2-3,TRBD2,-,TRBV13,CASSLYTRASGRLGPDTQYF,TGTGCCAGCAGCTTATACACTAGGGCTAGCGGGAGGTTGGGCCCAGATACGCAGTATTTT
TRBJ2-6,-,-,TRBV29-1,CSVVSRGYGANVLTF,TGCAGCGTTGTTTCTAGGGGCTATGGGGCCAACGTCCTGACTTTC
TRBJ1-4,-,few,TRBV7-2,CASSPSAATNEKLFF,TGTGCCAGCAGCCCTTCGGCGGCAACTAATGAAAAACTGTTTTTT
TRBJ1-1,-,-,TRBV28,CATRAGVYTEAFF,TGTGCCACCCGGGCGGGGGTCTACACTGAAGCTTTCTTT
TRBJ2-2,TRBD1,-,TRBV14,CASSRQGTGELFF,TGTGCCAGCAGCCGACAGGGGACCGGGGAGCTGTTTTTT
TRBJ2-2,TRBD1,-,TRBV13,CASSLSGTGAGELFF,TGTGCCAGCAGCTTATCAGGGACAGGGGCCGGGGAGCTGTTTTTT
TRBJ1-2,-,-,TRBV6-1,CASSNRVNYGYTF,TGTGCCAGCAGTAACAGGGTAAACTATGGCTACACCTTC
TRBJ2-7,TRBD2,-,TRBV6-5,CASSPSGRSYGQYF,TGTGCCAGCAGTCCTAGCGGGAGGAGCTACGGGCAGTACTTC
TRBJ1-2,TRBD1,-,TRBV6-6,CASSQDRSYGYTF,TGTGCCAGCAGCCAGGACAGGTCCTATGGCTACACCTTC
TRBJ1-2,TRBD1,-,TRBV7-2,CASSFSQGERNGYTF,TGTGCCAGCAGCTTTTCCCAGGGGGAAAGGAATGGCTACACCTTC
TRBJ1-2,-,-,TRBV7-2,CASSLVGTPNRGYTF,TGTGCCAGCAGCTTAGTGGGCACCCCCAATCGGGGCTACACCTTC
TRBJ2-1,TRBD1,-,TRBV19,CASSPGTGAYNEQFF,TGTGCCAGTAGTCCCGGGACAGGGGCCTACAATGAGCAGTTCTTC
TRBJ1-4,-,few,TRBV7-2,CASSLMGGGTNEKLFF,TGTGCCAGCAGCTTAATGGGGGGAGGAACTAATGAAAAACTGTTTTTT
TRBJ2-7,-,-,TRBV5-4,CASSLGDYEQYF,TGTGCCAGCAGCTTGGGAGACTACGAGCAGTACTTC
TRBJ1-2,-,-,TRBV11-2,CASSPTTGYGYTF,TGTGCCAGCAGCCCCACGACAGGATATGGCTACACCTTC
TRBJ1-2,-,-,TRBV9,CASSESTANYGYTF,TGTGCCAGCAGCGAGTCGACAGCCAACTATGGCTACACCTTC
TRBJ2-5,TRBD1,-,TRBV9,CASSTQGAGEQYF,TGTGCCAGCAGCACACAGGGGGCGGGGGAGCAGTACTTC
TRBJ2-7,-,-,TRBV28,CASSFTGVKYEQYF,TGTGCCAGCAGTTTCACGGGAGTAAAGTACGAGCAGTACTTC
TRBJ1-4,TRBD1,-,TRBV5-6,CASSLWGQGTVRGKLFF,TGTGCCAGCAGCTTGTGGGGACAGGGGACCGTCAGGGGTAAACTGTTTTTT
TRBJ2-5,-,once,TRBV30,CAWSEGSSIYETQYF,TGTGCCTGGAGTGAAGGTAGTAGCATTTATGAGACCCAGTACTTC
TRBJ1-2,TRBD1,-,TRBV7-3,CASSLSDEGGEGYTF,TGTGCCAGCAGCCTCTCAGACGAAGGGGGCGAGGGCTACACCTTC
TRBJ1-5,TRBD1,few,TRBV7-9,CASSHWTGDNQPQHF,TGTGCCAGCAGCCACTGGACAGGGGACAATCAGCCCCAGCATTTT
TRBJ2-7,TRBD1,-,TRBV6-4,CASSPQVPGGPYEQYF,TGTGCCAGCAGCCCCCAGGTCCCAGGGGGCCCCTACGAGCAGTACTTC
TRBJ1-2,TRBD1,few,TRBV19,CASSRTGVPSGYTF,TGTGCCAGTAGTAGGACAGGCGTTCCCTCCGGCTACACCTTC
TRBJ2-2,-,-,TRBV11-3,CASSLVAGTGELFF,TGTGCCAGCAGCTTAGTTGCGGGTACCGGGGAGCTGTTTTTT
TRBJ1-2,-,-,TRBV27,CASSLTPANYGYTF,TGTGCCAGCAGCCTGACACCGGCTAACTATGGCTACACCTTC
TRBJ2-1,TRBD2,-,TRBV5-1,CASSLEVTSLNNEQFF,TGCGCCAGCAGCTTGGAGGTGACTAGCCTTAACAATGAGCAGTTCTTC
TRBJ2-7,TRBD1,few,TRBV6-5,CASRGGTEDYEQYF,TGTGCCAGCAGGGGTGGGACAGAAGATTACGAGCAGTACTTC
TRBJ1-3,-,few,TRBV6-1,CASSEQVGNTIYF,TGTGCCAGCAGTGAGCAGGTCGGAAACACCATATATTTT